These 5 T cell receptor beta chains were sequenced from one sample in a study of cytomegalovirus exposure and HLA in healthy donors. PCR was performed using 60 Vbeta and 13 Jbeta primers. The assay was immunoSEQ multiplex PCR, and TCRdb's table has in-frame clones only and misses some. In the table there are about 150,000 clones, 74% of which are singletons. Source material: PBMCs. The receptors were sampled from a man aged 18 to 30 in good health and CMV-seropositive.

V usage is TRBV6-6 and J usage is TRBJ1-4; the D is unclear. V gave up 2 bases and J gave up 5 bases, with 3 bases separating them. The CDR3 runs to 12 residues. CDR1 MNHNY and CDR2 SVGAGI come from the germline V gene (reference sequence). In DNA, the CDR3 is TGTGCCAGCAGTTACGCGAATGAAAAACTGTTTTTT. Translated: CASSYANEKLFF.

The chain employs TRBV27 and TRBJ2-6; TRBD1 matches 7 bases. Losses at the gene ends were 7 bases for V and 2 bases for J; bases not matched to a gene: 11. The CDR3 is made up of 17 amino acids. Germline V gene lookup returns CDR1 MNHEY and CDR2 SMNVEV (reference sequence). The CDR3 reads CASTRGQPITGANVLTF. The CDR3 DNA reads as TGTGCCAGCACCAGGGGACAGCCAATCACTGGGGCCAACGTCCTGACTTTC.

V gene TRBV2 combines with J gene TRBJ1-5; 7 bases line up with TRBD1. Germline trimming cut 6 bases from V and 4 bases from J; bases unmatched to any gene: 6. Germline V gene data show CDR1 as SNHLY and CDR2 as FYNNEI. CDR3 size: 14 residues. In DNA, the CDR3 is TGTGCCAGCAGGACCGGGACAGTAAATCAGCCCCAGCATTTT. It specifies CASRTGTVNQPQHF.

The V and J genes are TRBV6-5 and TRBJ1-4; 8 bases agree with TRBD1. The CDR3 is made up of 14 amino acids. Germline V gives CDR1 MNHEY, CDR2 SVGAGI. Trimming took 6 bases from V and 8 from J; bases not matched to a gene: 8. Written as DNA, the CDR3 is TGTGCCAGCAGACGAGGACAGGGTGGGGAAAAACTGTTTTTT. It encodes CASRRGQGGEKLFF.

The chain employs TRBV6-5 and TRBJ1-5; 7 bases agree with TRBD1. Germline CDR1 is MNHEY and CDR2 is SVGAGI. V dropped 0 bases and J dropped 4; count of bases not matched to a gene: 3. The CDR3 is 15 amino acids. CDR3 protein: CASSYSRQGNQPQHF. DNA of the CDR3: TGTGCCAGCAGTTACTCTCGACAGGGAAATCAGCCCCAGCATTTT.